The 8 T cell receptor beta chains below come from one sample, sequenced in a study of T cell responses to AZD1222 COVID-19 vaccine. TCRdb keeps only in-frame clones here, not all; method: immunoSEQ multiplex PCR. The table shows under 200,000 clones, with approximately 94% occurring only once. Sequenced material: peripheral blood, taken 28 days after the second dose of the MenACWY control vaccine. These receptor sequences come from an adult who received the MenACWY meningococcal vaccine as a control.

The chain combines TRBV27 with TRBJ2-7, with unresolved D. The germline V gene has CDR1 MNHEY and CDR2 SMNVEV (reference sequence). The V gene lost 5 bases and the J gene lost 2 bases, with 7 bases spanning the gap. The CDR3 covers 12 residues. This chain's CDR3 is CASSIPAYEQYF. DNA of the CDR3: TGTGCCAGCAGTATCCCCGCCTACGAGCAGTACTTC.

CDR3 DNA sequence: TGTGCCAGCAGTGAACAGGCCGGGAGCAACACCGGGGAGCTGTTTTTT. Its translation: CASSEQAGSNTGELFF. The V call is TRBV2, the J call TRBJ2-2; D is possibly TRBD2 (6 bases). With 2 bases removed from V and 2 bases from J, the gap between germline ends came to 12 bases. CDR3 length: 16 residues. From germline, CDR1 is SNHLY and CDR2 FYNNEI.

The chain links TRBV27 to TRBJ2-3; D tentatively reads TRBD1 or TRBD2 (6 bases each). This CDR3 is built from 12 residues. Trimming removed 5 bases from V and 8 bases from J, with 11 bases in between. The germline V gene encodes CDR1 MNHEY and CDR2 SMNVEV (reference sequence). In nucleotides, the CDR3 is TGTGCCAGCAGTAGACTAGGGGGTACGCAGTATTTT. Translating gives CASSRLGGTQYF.

CDR3 nucleotides: TGTGCCAGCAGTGAAGACGGGGTGGTGAACACTGAAGCTTTCTTT. Translating it yields CASSEDGVVNTEAFF. The V call is TRBV6-1, the J call TRBJ1-1, with D hard to call. Germline V CDR1 and CDR2: MNHNS, SASEGT. The CDR3 extends over 15 amino acids. V lost 1 base to trimming and J lost 0 bases, with 9 bases between them.

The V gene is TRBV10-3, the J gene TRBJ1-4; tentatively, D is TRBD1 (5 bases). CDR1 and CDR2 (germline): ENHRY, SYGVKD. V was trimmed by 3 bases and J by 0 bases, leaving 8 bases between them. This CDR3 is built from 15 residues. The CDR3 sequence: CAISEGGATNEKLFF. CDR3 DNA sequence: TGTGCCATCAGTGAAGGAGGGGCAACTAATGAAAAACTGTTTTTT.

The CDR3 spells CASSLKGTPEAFF. The CDR3 coding sequence is TGTGCCAGCAGCTTAAAGGGGACCCCTGAAGCTTTCTTT. The chain joins TRBV7-2 to TRBJ1-1, with D perhaps matching TRBD1 (5 bases). Germline V lookup: CDR1 SGHTA, CDR2 FQGNSA. V lost 2 bases, J lost 6 bases, and 10 bases lay in between. The length of the CDR3 is 13 residues. The complete variable domain, with remaining parts taken from reference TRBV7-2 and TRBJ1-1, reads GAGVSQSPSNKVTEKGKDVELRCDPISGHTALYWYRQSLGQGLEFLIYFQGNSAPDKSGLPSDRFSAERTGGSVSTLTIQRTQQEDSAVYLCASSLKGTPEAFFGQGTRLTVV.

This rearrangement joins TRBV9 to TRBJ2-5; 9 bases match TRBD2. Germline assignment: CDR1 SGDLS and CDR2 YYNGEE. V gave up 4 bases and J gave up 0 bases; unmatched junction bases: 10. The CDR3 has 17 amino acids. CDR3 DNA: TGTGCCAGCAGCCCAGACCCCCTAGCGGGGTACCAAGAGACCCAGTACTTC. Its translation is CASSPDPLAGYQETQYF.

The CDR3 nucleotides are TGCAGCACATGGGCGGGACAGGGGGCGGAAAAGTATTTT. Its protein product is CSTWAGQGAEKYF. This chain links TRBV29-1 with TRBJ2-3, with 12 bases lining up with TRBD1. The J segment lost 13 bases and the V segment lost 8 bases, leaving 13 bases of the junction unmatched. Germline-derived CDR1 and CDR2 are SQVTM and ANQGSEA. CDR3 length: 13 amino acids.